In its sample, the clone carrying this T cell receptor (beta chain) was seen many times. Its antigen is unknown. Researchers made TCR cDNA using 5'RACE template switching, and this step added a universal primer site and UMIs. TCRdb redid the calling of the 5' RACE reads with MiXCR, one entry per CDR3 protein. The table lists about 320,000 distinct CDR3 sequences, 3.5% to 4.5% of them singletons. There are 13 residues in the CDR3. Germline CDR1 MDHEN, CDR2 SYDVKM. J lost 7 bases, V lost 8 bases, and 7 bases had no gene match. The data are from a study of T cells after yellow fever vaccination. About the study: Preparation of fractions with low cell numbers was performed using SMART-Seq v4 Ultra Low Input. The study, taken as a whole, reports: Subsequent booster samples again held most clones from primary vaccination (96% CD4, about 90% CD8).

The sequencing used PBMCs, collected 15 days after the yellow fever booster vaccination. This clonotype was sampled from a man aged 18 to 30 who received the YFV17D yellow fever vaccine. The chain recombines TRBV28 with TRBJ2-2, with 7 positions matching TRBD2. The CDR3 DNA follows: TGTGCCAGCTTCCGGGGGGTAGGCGGGGAGCTGTTTTTT. Translated: CASFRGVGGELFF.